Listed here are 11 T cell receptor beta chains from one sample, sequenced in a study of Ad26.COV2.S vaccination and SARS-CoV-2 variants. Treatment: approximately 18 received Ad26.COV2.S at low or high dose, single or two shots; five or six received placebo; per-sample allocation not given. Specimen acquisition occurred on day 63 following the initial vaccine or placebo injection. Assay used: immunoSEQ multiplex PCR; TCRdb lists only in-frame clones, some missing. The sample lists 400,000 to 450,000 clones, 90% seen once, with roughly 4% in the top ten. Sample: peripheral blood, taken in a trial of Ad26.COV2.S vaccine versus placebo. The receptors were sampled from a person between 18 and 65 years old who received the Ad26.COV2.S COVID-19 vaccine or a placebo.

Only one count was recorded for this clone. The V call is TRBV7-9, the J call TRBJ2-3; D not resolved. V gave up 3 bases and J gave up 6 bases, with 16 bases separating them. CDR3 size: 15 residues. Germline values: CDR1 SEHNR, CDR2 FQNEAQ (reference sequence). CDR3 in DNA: TGTGCCAGCAGCTTTCCCCTCTTCGAGCTTGATACGCAGTATTTT. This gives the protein CASSFPLFELDTQYF.

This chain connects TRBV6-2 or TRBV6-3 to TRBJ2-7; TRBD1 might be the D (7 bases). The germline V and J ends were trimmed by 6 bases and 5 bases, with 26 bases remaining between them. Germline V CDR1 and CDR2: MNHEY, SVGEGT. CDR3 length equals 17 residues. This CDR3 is CASSLTAPPSGGHEQYF. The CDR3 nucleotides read TGTGCCAGCAGCCTCACCGCCCCCCCCTCAGGGGGGCACGAGCAGTACTTC.

The CDR3 protein is CASSLGLAREQFF. The CDR3 DNA is TGTGCCAGCAGCCTAGGACTAGCCCGGGAGCAGTTCTTC. The chain has TRBV6-5 and TRBJ2-1; 8 bases agree with TRBD2. CDR1 and CDR2 from the germline V gene are MNHEY and SVGAGI. This CDR3 spans 13 amino acids. V lost 6 bases and J lost 10; bases outside the gene matches: 8.

The CDR3 DNA reads TGCGACCGGGCGGGAGGCTCCTACAATGAGCAGTTCTTC. Its translation is CDRAGGSYNEQFF. The chain joins TRBV23-1 to TRBJ2-1; TRBD2 agrees at 8 bases. TRBV23-1 is marked as an open reading frame, function uncertain. This CDR3 has 13 residues.

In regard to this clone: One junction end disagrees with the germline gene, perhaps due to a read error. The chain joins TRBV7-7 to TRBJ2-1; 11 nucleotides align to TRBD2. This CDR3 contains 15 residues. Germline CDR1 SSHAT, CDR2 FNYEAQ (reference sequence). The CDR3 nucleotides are TGTGCTAGCAGCTTAGGGCTAGCGGGAGGAGGTGAGCAGTTCTTC. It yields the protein CASSLGLAGGGEQFF. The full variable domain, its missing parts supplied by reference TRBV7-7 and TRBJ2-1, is GAGVSQSPRYKVTKRGQDVTLRCDPISSHATLYWYQQALGQGPEFLTYFNYEAQPDKSGLPSDRFSAERPEGSISTLTIQRTEQRDSAMYRCASSLGLAGGGEQFFGPGTRLTVL.

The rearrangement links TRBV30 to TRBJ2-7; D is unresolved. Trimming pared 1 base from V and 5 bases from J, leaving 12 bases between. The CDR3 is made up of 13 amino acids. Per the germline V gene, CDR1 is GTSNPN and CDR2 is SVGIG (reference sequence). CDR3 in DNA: TGTGCCTGGAGTGAGGCCATCAGCCACGAGCAGTACTTC. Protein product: CAWSEAISHEQYF.

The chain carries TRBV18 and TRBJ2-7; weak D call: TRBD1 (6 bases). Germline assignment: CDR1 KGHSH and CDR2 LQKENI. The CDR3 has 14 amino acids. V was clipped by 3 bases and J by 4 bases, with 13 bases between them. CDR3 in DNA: TGTGCCAGCTCACCGAGAGGGACAAAATACGAGCAGTACTTC. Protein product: CASSPRGTKYEQYF.

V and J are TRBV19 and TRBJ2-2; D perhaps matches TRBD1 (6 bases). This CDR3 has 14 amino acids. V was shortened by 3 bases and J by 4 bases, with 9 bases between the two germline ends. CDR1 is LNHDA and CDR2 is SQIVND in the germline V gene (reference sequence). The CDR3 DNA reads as TGTGCCAGTAGTATGTCAGGGGTCACCGGGGAGCTGTTTTTT. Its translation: CASSMSGVTGELFF.

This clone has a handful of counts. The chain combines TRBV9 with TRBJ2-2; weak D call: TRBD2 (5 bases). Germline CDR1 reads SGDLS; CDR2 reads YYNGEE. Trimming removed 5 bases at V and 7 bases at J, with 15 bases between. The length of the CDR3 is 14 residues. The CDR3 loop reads CASRSQLASGELFF. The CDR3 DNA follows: TGTGCCAGCAGGAGCCAGCTAGCTAGCGGGGAGCTGTTTTTT.

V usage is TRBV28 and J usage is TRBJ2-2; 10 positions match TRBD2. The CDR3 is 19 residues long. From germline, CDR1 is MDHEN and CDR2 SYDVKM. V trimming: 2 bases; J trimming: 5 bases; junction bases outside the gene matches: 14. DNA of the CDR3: TGTGCCAGCAGTTTAACAATTGATTCTAGCGGGAGCGGAACCGGGGAGCTGTTTTTT. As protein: CASSLTIDSSGSGTGELFF.

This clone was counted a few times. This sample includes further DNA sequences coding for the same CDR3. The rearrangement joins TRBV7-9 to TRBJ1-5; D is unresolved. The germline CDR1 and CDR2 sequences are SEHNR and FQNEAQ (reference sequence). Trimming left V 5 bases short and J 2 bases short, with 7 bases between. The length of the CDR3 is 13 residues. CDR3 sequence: CASSTSGNQPQHF. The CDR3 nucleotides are TGTGCCAGCAGCACCAGTGGCAATCAGCCCCAGCATTTT.